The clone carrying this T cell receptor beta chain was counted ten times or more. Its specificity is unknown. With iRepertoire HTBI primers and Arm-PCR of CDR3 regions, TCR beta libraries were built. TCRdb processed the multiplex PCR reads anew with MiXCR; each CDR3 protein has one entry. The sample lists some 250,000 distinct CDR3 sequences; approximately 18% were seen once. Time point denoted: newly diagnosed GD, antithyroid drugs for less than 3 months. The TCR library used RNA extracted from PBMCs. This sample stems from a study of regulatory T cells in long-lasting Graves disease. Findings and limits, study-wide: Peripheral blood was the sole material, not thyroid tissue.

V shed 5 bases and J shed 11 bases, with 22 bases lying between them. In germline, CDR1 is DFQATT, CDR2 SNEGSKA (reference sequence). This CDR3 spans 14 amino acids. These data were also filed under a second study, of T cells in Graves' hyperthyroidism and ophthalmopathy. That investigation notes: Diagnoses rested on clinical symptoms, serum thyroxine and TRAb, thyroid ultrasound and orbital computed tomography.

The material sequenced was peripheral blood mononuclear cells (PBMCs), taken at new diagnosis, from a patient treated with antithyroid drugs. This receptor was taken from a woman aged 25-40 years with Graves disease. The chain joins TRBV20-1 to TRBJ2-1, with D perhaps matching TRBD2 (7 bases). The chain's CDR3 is CSAGRGGGFGKQFF. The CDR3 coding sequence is TGCAGTGCTGGTCGAGGGGGGGGTTTCGGAAAGCAGTTCTTC.